This T cell receptor (beta chain) was obtained from a study of tumor-infiltrating lymphocytes in primary liver carcinoma. Study findings and constraints: When set against blood, tumors had a significantly higher top-250-clone fraction (p = 0.039).

With around 490 ng total RNA as template and a constant-region primer, TCR beta cDNA was made. Three nested multiplex PCR rounds, a slightly modified ARM-PCR, produced the libraries for TCR beta. In the first two PCR rounds, TRBV1-TRBV30 forward primers were paired with a C-beta reverse primer, and each round lasted roughly 9 cycles. TCRdb processed the multiplex PCR reads anew with MiXCR; each CDR3 protein has one entry. The sample includes about 180,000 distinct CDR3 sequences, 60% seen only once; the top ten take around 68%. This clonotype showed up just a few times. Its antigen is not known. In addition to blood RNA drawn from unsorted whole blood, germline DNA was extracted. V was pared by 2 bases and J by 7 bases, with 11 bases of the junction left unmatched. From germline, CDR1 is SGHNT and CDR2 YYREEE (reference sequence). The CDR3 totals 17 residues.

This chain uses TRBV5-4 with TRBJ2-3; 12 bases fit TRBD2. The sequencing sample was made of peripheral blood. This sequence was found in a middle-aged man with primary liver carcinoma and hepatitis B virus infection. The chain's CDR3 is CASSLPILTSGSHTQYF. CDR3 sequence (DNA): TGTGCCAGCAGCTTACCTATCTTGACTAGCGGGAGCCATACGCAGTATTTT.